The T cell receptor beta chain under discussion was sequenced for a study of identical twins. TCRdb reprocessed the 5' RACE reads via MiXCR and lists one record per CDR3 protein. The sample carries 520,000 or so distinct CDR3 sequences, approximately 22% recorded once. The CDR3 extends over 17 amino acids. V dropped 4 bases and J dropped 4; count of bases not matched to a gene: 11. Germline V lookup: CDR1 SGHTA, CDR2 FQGNSA. This sample was also put to use in a study of T cells expressing NK-cell markers. That study adds: Among a few donors, these clonotypes also ranked first in the CD3+CD56-NKG2C+ fraction. It was still unclear whether expanded NKG2C+ T cell clones were HCMV specific.

The receptor comes from a woman aged 18-29 years in good health. The specimen was CD4+ T cells sorted from blood. This chain joins TRBV7-2 and TRBJ2-2, with 8 bases that match TRBD2. The CDR3 loop reads CASSYHAGGRVTGELFF. The CDR3 region has the DNA TGTGCCAGCAGCTATCATGCGGGGGGCCGGGTCACCGGGGAGCTGTTTTTT.